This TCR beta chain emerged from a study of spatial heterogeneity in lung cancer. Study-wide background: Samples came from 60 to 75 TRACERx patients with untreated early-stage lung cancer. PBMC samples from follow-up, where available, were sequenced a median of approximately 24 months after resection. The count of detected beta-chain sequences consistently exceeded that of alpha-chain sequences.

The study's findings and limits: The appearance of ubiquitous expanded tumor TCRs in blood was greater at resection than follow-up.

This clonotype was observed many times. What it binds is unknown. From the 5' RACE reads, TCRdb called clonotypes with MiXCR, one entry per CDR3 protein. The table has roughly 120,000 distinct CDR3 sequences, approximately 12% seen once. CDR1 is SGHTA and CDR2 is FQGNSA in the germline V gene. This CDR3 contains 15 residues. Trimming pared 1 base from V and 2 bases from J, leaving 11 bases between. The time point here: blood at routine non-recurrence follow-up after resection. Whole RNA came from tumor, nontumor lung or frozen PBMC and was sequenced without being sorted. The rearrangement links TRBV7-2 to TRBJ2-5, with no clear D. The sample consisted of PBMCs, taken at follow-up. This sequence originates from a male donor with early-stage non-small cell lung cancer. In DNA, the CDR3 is TGTGCCAGCAGCTTAGGAGGTATACTACAAGAGACCCAGTACTTC. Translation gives CASSLGGILQETQYF.